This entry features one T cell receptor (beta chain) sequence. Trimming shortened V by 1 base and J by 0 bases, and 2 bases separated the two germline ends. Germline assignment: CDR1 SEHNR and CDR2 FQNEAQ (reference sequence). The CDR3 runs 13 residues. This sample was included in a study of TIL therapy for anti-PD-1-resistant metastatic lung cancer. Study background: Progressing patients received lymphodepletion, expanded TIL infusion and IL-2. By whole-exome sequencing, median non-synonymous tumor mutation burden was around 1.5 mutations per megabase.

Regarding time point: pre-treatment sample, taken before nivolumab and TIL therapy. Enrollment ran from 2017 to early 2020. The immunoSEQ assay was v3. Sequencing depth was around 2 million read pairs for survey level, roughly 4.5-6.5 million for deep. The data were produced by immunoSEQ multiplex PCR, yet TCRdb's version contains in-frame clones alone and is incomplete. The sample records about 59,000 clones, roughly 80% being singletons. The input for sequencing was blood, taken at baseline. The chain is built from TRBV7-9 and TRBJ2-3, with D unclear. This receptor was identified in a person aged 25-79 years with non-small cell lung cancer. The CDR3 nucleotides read TGTGCCAGCAGCTTAGGCAGCACAGATACGCAGTATTTT. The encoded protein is CASSLGSTDTQYF.